The 7 T cell receptor beta chains presented below share a single source sample, sequenced in a study of blood T cells in healthy people across ages. The authors ran a second PCR of about 7 to 11 cycles using a sample-barcoded 5' primer and a J-beta primer mix. TCRdb called the 5' RACE reads again in MiXCR, with one record for every CDR3 protein. The sample includes about 540,000 distinct CDR3 sequences, 24% of them seen just once. The same data also went into a second study, on T cells of mothers and their children.

The sequenced material came from blood. Receptors were obtained from a boy between 5 and 17 years old in good health.

The table lists this clonotype with a few counts. J is TRBJ2-5 and V is TRBV7-8; TRBD2 agrees at 8 bases. Losses at the gene ends were 1 base for V and 1 base for J; bases not matched to a gene: 8. Germline lookup yields CDR1 SGHVS and CDR2 FQNEAQ. The CDR3 totals 17 residues. The CDR3, as DNA: TGTGCCAGCAGCTTAGTGGGACTAGGATACGCCCAAGAGACCCAGTACTTC. This sequence encodes CASSLVGLGYAQETQYF.

This clonotype was picked up a small number of times. The chain links TRBV5-1 to TRBJ2-5; perhaps TRBD1 as D (6 bases). The J call may be wrong; the DNA end is better matched by TRBJ2-1. The length of the CDR3 is 15 residues. Germline V gene sequence: CDR1 SGHRS, CDR2 YFSETQ. The CDR3 DNA reads TGCGCCAGCAGCTTGCCCAGACAGGACAACAATGAGCAGTTCTTC. It is translated as CASSLPRQDNNEQFF.

This chain uses TRBV20-1 with TRBJ2-3; 9 positions match TRBD2. With V trimmed by 6 bases and J by 0 bases, 7 bases remained unmatched. The CDR3 spans 15 residues. Germline V gene data show CDR1 as DFQATT and CDR2 as SNEGSKA (reference sequence). The CDR3 coding sequence is TGCAGTGCGAGACTAGCGGATCTTAGCACAGATACGCAGTATTTT. This encodes CSARLADLSTDTQYF.

This clonotype was seen a few times. DNA for the CDR3: TGTGCCAGCAGCTCAAGACAGGACCAGGGCTACACCTTC. Its translation: CASSSRQDQGYTF. J is TRBJ1-2 and V is TRBV7-3; maybe TRBD1 (6 bases). V lost 4 bases, J lost 8 bases, and 14 bases lay in between. Germline V gene data show CDR1 as SGHTA and CDR2 as FQGTGA. This CDR3 is built from 13 residues.

The rearrangement links TRBV11-2 to TRBJ2-5, with D perhaps TRBD1 (5 bases). V gave up 0 bases and J gave up 13 bases, with 18 bases separating them. The CDR3 contains 14 residues. The germline V gene has CDR1 SGHAT and CDR2 FQNNGV. CDR3 protein: CASSLEGLSYERYF. The CDR3 DNA sequence: TGTGCCAGCAGCTTAGAGGGGCTCTCCTACGAGCGGTACTTC.

This clonotype was counted between two and nine times. The J gene is TRBJ2-5, the V gene TRBV4-2; TRBD2 agrees at 10 bases. The germline V gene has CDR1 LGHNA and CDR2 YNFKEQ. V trimming: 0 bases; J trimming: 5 bases; junction bases outside the gene matches: 9. This CDR3 has 17 amino acids. The CDR3 region is CASSQDTSGKFEETQYF. Here the CDR3 DNA reads TGTGCCAGCAGCCAAGATACTAGCGGGAAGTTTGAGGAGACCCAGTACTTC.

This clonotype showed up many times. The V call is TRBV29-1, the J call TRBJ2-5, with D unclear. Looked up from germline, CDR1 is SQVTM and CDR2 is ANQGSEA. The CDR3 spans 13 residues. Trimming removed 3 bases from V and 5 bases from J, with 13 bases in between. In DNA form, the CDR3 reads TGCAGCGTTGATATCCCCCCGGCCGAGACCCAGTACTTC. Its translation is CSVDIPPAETQYF.